A single sample is the source of the 15 T cell receptor beta chains below, sequenced in a study of response to subunit inactivated influenza vaccine. Each CDR3 protein gets one entry after TCRdb re-called the RT-PCR reads with MiXCR. In the table there are approximately 520,000 distinct CDR3 sequences, roughly 23% of which are singletons. The source material was CD4+ T cells sorted from PBMCs, sampled more than 4 days after vaccination. These receptors all stem from a man between 45 and 60 years old who received an inactivated influenza vaccine.

The chain has TRBV7-9 and TRBJ1-2, with a possible D match to TRBD1 (5 bases). Germline-derived CDR1 and CDR2 are SEHNR and FQNEAQ (reference sequence). V was trimmed by 5 bases and J by 0 bases, leaving 13 bases between them. This CDR3 has 15 residues. CDR3 amino acids: CASSRYRISNYGYTF. DNA for the CDR3: TGTGCCAGCAGCCGATACAGGATCTCTAACTATGGCTACACCTTC.

J is TRBJ2-4 and V is TRBV21-1; the table's D call TRBD1 went unverified against the DNA. TRBV21-1 is noted as a pseudogene. The CDR3 consists of 16 residues. CDR3: CASNWGQGVFKNIQYF. Written as DNA, the CDR3 is TGTGCCAGCAATTGGGGACAGGGAGTCTTCAAAAACATTCAGTACTTC.

This clonotype has just a few counts. The CDR3 loop is CASASGWGRGYGYTF. The CDR3 DNA sequence: TGTGCCAGCGCGTCGGGGTGGGGCAGGGGGTATGGCTACACCTTC. This chain connects TRBV12-3 or TRBV12-4 to TRBJ1-2, with 7 bases identical to TRBD1. This CDR3 is built from 15 residues. The V segment lost 8 bases and the J segment 5 bases; nucleotides outside the gene matches: 14.

A single count supports this clonotype. The V and J genes are TRBV11-2 and TRBJ2-3; the match to TRBD2 covers 8 bases. V lost 5 bases, J lost 4 bases, and 5 bases stayed unmatched. From germline, CDR1 is SGHAT and CDR2 FQNNGV. This CDR3 has 14 residues. The CDR3 region is CASSPGLVADTQYF. CDR3 DNA sequence: TGTGCCAGCAGCCCGGGACTAGTGGCAGATACGCAGTATTTT.

The chain joins TRBV6-2 or TRBV6-3 to TRBJ2-3; D ambiguous. The CDR3 length is 16 residues. V was pared by 6 bases and J by 0 bases, with 16 bases between. In germline, CDR1 is MNHEY, CDR2 SVGEGT. This chain's CDR3 is CASREQTHSSTDTQYF. CDR3 in DNA: TGTGCCAGCAGGGAACAGACACATTCTAGCACAGATACGCAGTATTTT.

The chain joins TRBV20-1 to TRBJ1-1, with D uncertain. The germline CDR1 and CDR2 sequences are DFQATT and SNEGSKA (reference sequence). V was pared by 0 bases and J by 6 bases, with 20 bases between. This CDR3 comprises 16 residues. CDR3 nucleotides: TGCAGTGCTAGAGACACCCTCAACAGCAGTGGCGCTGAAGCTTTCTTT. Protein sequence: CSARDTLNSSGAEAFF.

The CDR3: CASSYLRGRATDTQYF. The CDR3, as DNA: TGTGCCAGCAGTTATTTAAGGGGGAGGGCCACAGATACGCAGTATTTT. The rearrangement links TRBV6-5 to TRBJ2-3, with a weak D call TRBD2 (7 bases). This CDR3 has 16 residues. The germline V gene has CDR1 MNHEY and CDR2 SVGAGI. V was trimmed by 3 bases and J by 2 bases, leaving 15 bases between them.

The chain links TRBV29-1 to TRBJ1-1, with a tentative D call TRBD1 (6 bases). The V end was cut by 7 bases, the J end by 1 base, with 10 bases between. This CDR3 contains 12 residues. Germline V CDR1 and CDR2: SQVTM, ANQGSEA. The CDR3 coding sequence is TGCAGCGGGGCCAGGGGGAACACTGAAGCTTTCTTT. This encodes CSGARGNTEAFF.

This clonotype occurred a few times. The genes are TRBV12-3 or TRBV12-4 and TRBJ2-3, with 9 bases aligning to TRBD2. After removal of 7 bases from V and 4 bases from J, the junction contained 6 bases not matched to a gene. This CDR3 is 14 amino acids long. CDR3 region: CASIRWTSADTQYF. The DNA of the CDR3 is TGTGCCAGCATTCGTTGGACTAGCGCAGATACGCAGTATTTT.

The chain joins TRBV2 to TRBJ2-6; 9 bases match TRBD1. This CDR3 is built from 18 residues. Germline-derived CDR1 and CDR2 are SNHLY and FYNNEI. V lost 11 bases to trimming and J lost 2 bases; unmatched junction nucleotides: 16. CDR3 protein: CARCFTPGTGPGANVLTF. CDR3 DNA: TGTGCCCGCTGTTTTACCCCTGGGACAGGGCCTGGGGCCAACGTCCTGACTTTC.

This chain uses TRBV7-2 with TRBJ2-5, with TRBD2 matching over 11 bases. Germline lookup yields CDR1 SGHTA and CDR2 FQGNSA. The CDR3 covers 17 residues. V lost 3 bases, J lost 1 base, and 7 bases stayed unmatched. The CDR3 here is CASSFSGGAGGQETQYF. For the CDR3, the DNA is TGTGCCAGCAGCTTTAGCGGGGGGGCCGGGGGCCAAGAGACCCAGTACTTC.

The chain has TRBV6-2 or TRBV6-3 and TRBJ2-7; 9 bases match TRBD2. V lost 0 bases and J lost 8; bases outside the gene matches: 8. Germline V lookup: CDR1 MNHEY, CDR2 SVGEGT. The CDR3 length is 15 residues. CDR3 sequence reads: CASSYSRVSGGQQYF. The CDR3 nucleotides are TGTGCCAGCAGTTACTCGAGAGTTAGCGGGGGACAGCAGTACTTC.

This clonotype was seen a few times. The chain links TRBV5-6 to TRBJ1-6; unclear D gene. The V gene's germline CDR1 is SGHDT and CDR2 YYEEEE. This CDR3 comprises 15 residues. V lost 2 bases to trimming and J lost 0 bases, with 6 bases between them. CDR3 sequence: CASSFLSSYNSPLHF. CDR3 nucleotide sequence: TGTGCCAGCAGCTTCCTGAGCTCCTATAATTCACCCCTCCACTTT.

This chain uses TRBV29-1 with TRBJ2-1; D gene ambiguous. CDR1 SQVTM and CDR2 ANQGSEA come from the germline V gene. The CDR3 is 14 amino acids. Trimming took 7 bases from V and 0 from J, leaving 13 bases between them. CDR3 loop: CSGNMELSYNEQFF. The CDR3 DNA is TGCAGCGGCAACATGGAGCTCTCCTACAATGAGCAGTTCTTC.

The rearrangement links TRBV27 to TRBJ2-1, with 11 bases lining up with TRBD2. J lost 2 bases, V lost 9 bases, and 6 bases had no gene match. CDR3 length: 15 amino acids. Germline V gives CDR1 MNHEY, CDR2 SMNVEV (reference sequence). CDR3 sequence: CASLAGGRAYNEQFF. CDR3 nucleotide sequence: TGTGCCAGTCTAGCGGGAGGTAGAGCCTACAATGAGCAGTTCTTC.